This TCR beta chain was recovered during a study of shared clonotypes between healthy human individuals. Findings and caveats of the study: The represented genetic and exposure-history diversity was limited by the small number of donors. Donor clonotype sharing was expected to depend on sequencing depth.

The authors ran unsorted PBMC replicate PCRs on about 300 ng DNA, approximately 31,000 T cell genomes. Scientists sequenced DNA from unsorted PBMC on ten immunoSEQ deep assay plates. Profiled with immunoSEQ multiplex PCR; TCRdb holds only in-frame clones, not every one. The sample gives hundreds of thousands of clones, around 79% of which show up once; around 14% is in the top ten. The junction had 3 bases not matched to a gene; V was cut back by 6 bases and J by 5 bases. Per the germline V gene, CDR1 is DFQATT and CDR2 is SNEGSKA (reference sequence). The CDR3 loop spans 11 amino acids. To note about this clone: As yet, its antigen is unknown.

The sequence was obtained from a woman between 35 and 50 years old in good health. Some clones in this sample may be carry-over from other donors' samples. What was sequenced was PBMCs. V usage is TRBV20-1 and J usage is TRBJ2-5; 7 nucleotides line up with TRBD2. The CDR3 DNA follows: TGCAGTGCCGGGGGGTTCGAGACCCAGTACTTC. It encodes CSAGGFETQYF.